This T cell receptor (beta chain) was retrieved from a study of yellow fever vaccine responses in identical twins. Germline V gene data show CDR1 as SGHAT and CDR2 as FQNNGV. V shed 5 bases and J 0 bases; nucleotides not matched to a gene: 7. This CDR3 contains 16 residues. This clonotype was observed a single time. The antigen remains undetermined. Whole-study results and caveats: The T cell response to vaccination in identical twins was reportedly partly convergent and partly personalized.

TCRdb independently ran MiXCR on the RT-PCR reads; one entry per CDR3 protein. The sample contains about 21,000 distinct CDR3 sequences, 77% of which appear only once. This specimen consisted of T cells from blood (PBMCs), unsorted or a sorted subset (not recorded which), obtained before or after yellow fever vaccination (not recorded which). The chain couples TRBV11-2 to TRBJ2-7; 10 nucleotides align to TRBD2. This clonotype was obtained from a woman in her late teens or twenties who received the yellow fever vaccine. CDR3 sequence reads: CASSHSSGGHSYEQYV. In DNA form, the CDR3 reads TGTGCCAGCAGCCATTCTAGCGGGGGTCACTCCTACGAGCAGTACGTC.